This note documents a single TCR beta chain sequence. The data belong to a study of blood T cell repertoires in COVID-19. Across under 25 US areas, participants ranged in age from about 18 to 90 years. Assay used: immunoSEQ multiplex PCR; TCRdb lists only in-frame clones, some missing. The sample has 470,000 or so clones, about 90% seen once. Sequenced: PBMCs or T cells enriched from blood (not recorded which). The sequence derives from a woman aged 18-35 years with acute COVID-19.

CDR3 sequence (DNA): TGCAGCGTTGCTGGGACAGGGGATACTAATGAAAAACTGTTTTTT. This translates into CSVAGTGDTNEKLFF. The chain recombines TRBV29-1 with TRBJ1-4, with 10 bases aligning to TRBD1. Germline CDR1 and CDR2: SQVTM and ANQGSEA. Trimming at V came to 4 bases and at J to 2 bases, leaving 4 bases not matched to a gene. The CDR3 has 15 amino acids. Looking up the rest from reference TRBV29-1 and TRBJ1-4 gives the full variable domain: SAVISQKPSRDICQRGTSLTIQCQVDSQVTMMFWYRQQPGQSLTLIATANQGSEATYESGFVIDKFPISRPNLTFSTLTVSNMSPEDSSIYLCSVAGTGDTNEKLFFGSGTQLSVL.